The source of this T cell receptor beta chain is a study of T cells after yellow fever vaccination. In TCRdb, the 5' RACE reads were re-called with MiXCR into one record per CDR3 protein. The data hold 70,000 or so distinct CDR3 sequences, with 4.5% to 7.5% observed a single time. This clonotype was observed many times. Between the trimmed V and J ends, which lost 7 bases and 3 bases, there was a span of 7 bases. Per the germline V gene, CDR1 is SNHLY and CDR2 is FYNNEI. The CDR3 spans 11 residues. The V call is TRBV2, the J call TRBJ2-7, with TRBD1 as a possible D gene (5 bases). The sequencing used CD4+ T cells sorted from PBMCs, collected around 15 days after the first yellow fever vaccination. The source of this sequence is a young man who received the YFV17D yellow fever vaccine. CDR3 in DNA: TGTGCCAGCATTCAGGGCTACGAGCAGTACTTC. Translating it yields CASIQGYEQYF.